This is a list of T cell receptor beta chains from one sample in a study of response to subunit inactivated influenza vaccine. Using its own MiXCR run on the RT-PCR reads, TCRdb lists one record per CDR3 protein. The data contain some 500,000 distinct CDR3 sequences, about an eighth of them singletons. Sequenced here: PBMCs from blood, sampled about 40 days after vaccination. Receptor source: a man aged 45 to 65 who received an inactivated influenza vaccine. The CDR3 runs from the conserved cysteine through the conserved F or W. D genes are given only for firm matches. Not all rows give a size; the values are once, few, many and, for expanded clones, a class.

few	TRBV11-2	TRBD1	TRBJ2-3	CASSLDRVLYVTQYF	TGTGCCAGCAGCTTGGACAGGGTGTTGTATGTTACGCAGTATTTT
-	TRBV12-3/TRBV12-4	TRBD1	TRBJ2-5	CASSRQGAVEETQHF	TGTGCCAGCAGTCGACAGGGGGCTGTCGAGGAGACCCAGCACTTC
-	TRBV12-3/TRBV12-4	TRBD2	TRBJ2-2	CASSFRPFGLAVFTNTGELFF	TGTGCCAGCAGTTTCAGACCCTTTGGACTAGCGGTTTTTACGAACACCGGGGAGCTGTTTTTT
-	TRBV2	-	TRBJ2-4	CASSELNIQYF	TGTGCCAGCAGTGAATTAAACATTCAGTACTTC
-	TRBV6-2/TRBV6-3	TRBD2	TRBJ2-2	CASSYPPGGFDTGELFF	TGTGCCAGCAGTTACCCACCCGGGGGGTTCGACACCGGGGAGCTGTTTTTT
-	TRBV6-2/TRBV6-3	TRBD1	TRBJ2-2	CASRPRDRGTGELFF	TGTGCCAGCCGACCTAGGGACAGGGGGACCGGGGAGCTGTTTTTT
-	TRBV30	-	TRBJ1-5	CAWSVQSNQPQHF	TGTGCCTGGAGTGTCCAAAGCAATCAGCCCCAGCATTTT
few	TRBV20-1	-	TRBJ2-1	CSASGLRARNEQFF	TGCAGTGCTTCCGGGCTCCGGGCCCGAAATGAGCAGTTCTTC
few	TRBV20-1	-	TRBJ1-3	CSATESGNTIYF	TGCAGTGCAACAGAATCTGGAAACACCATATATTTT
-	TRBV18	-	TRBJ2-7	CASSPWTKSSTVQYF	TGTGCCAGCTCACCATGGACTAAGTCCTCTACGGTGCAGTACTTC
few	TRBV7-9	TRBD2	TRBJ2-1	CASSILAGGDNEQFF	TGTGCCAGCAGCATTCTAGCGGGAGGGGACAATGAGCAGTTCTTC
many	TRBV7-9	-	TRBJ2-1	CASSFRLHNEQFF	TGTGCCAGCAGTTTCCGTTTACACAATGAGCAGTTCTTC
many	TRBV4-2	-	TRBJ2-1	CASSQGRTWGIGNEQFF	TGTGCCAGCAGCCAGGGTCGTACTTGGGGTATTGGCAATGAGCAGTTCTTC
few	TRBV12-3/TRBV12-4	-	TRBJ2-4	CASSLRVGTEAKNIQYF	TGTGCCAGCAGTTTACGTGTAGGAACGGAAGCCAAAAACATTCAGTACTTC